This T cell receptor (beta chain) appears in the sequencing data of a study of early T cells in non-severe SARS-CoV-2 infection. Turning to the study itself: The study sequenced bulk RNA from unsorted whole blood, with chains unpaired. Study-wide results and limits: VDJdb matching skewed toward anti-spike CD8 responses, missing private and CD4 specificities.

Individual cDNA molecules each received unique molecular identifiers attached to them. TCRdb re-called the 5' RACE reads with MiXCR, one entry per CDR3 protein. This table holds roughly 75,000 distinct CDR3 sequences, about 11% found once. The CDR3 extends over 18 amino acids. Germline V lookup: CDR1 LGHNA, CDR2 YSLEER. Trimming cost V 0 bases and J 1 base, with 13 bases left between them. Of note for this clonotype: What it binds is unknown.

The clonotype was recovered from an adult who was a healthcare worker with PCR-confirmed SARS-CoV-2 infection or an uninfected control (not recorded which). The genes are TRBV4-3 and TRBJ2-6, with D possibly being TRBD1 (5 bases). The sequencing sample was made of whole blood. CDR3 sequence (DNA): TGCGCCAGCAGCCAAGATCAGGGAATGGCGTCTGGGGCCAACGTCCTGACTTTC. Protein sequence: CASSQDQGMASGANVLTF.